The 24 T cell receptor beta chains below all came from one sample that was sequenced in a study of STAT3 mutations in large granular lymphocyte leukemia. These receptors lack a known antigen. Study-level points and caveats: Every T-cell large granular lymphocyte leukemia patient had at least one immunodominant TCR beta clonotype.

TCRdb's copy holds only in-frame clones and misses some; the assay was immunoSEQ multiplex PCR. This sample has 5,400 or so clones, with 46% found just once. Sequenced material: peripheral blood mononuclear cells. These receptors came from a woman in her 70s with T-cell large granular lymphocyte leukemia. Some clones in this sample may be carry-over from other donors' samples.

This clone was detected a few times. The genes are TRBV18 and TRBJ1-5; TRBD1 matches 8 bases. The V gene's germline CDR1 is KGHSH and CDR2 LQKENI. Trimming cost V 6 bases and J 2 bases; bases outside gene matches: 6. The CDR3 has 15 amino acids. In nucleotides, the CDR3 is TGTGCCAGCTCGGGCGGGACAGGCGGCAATCAGCCCCAGCATTTT. Encoded protein: CASSGGTGGNQPQHF.

This chain connects TRBV5-5 to TRBJ2-5; 7 nucleotides agree with TRBD1. V trimming: 3 bases; J trimming: 1 base; junction bases outside the gene matches: 6. The CDR3 has 15 residues. The V gene's germline CDR1 is SGHKS and CDR2 YYEKEE (reference sequence). Here the CDR3 reads CASSSGRGLQETQYF. For the CDR3, the DNA is TGTGCCAGCAGCTCAGGAAGGGGGCTCCAAGAGACCCAGTACTTC. Supplemented by reference TRBV5-5 and TRBJ2-5, the full variable domain reads DAGVTQSPTHLIKTRGQQVTLRCSPISGHKSVSWYQQVLGQGPQFIFQYYEKEERGRGNFPDRFSARQFPNYSSELNVNALLLGDSALYLCASSSGRGLQETQYFGPGTRLLVL.

This clone was seen a handful of times. The V call is TRBV19, the J call TRBJ1-5; D call uncertain. CDR3 size: 14 residues. V lost 2 bases, J lost 1 base, and 6 bases lay in between. Germline loops: CDR1 LNHDA, CDR2 SQIVND (reference sequence). This chain's CDR3 is CASSITHSNQPQHF. CDR3 nucleotide sequence: TGTGCCAGTAGTATAACGCACAGCAATCAGCCCCAGCATTTT.

V usage is TRBV18 and J usage is TRBJ1-5; D unresolved. The germline CDR1 and CDR2 sequences are KGHSH and LQKENI. CDR3 size: 16 residues. Trimming cost V 2 bases and J 4 bases, with 15 bases left between them. As DNA, the CDR3 is TGTGCCAGCTCACCAGGGAATAGAGTCGGGAATCAGCCCCAGCATTTT. Protein product: CASSPGNRVGNQPQHF.

This sequence joins TRBV5-4 and TRBJ2-1; 11 nucleotides agree with TRBD2. The V gene's germline CDR1 is SGHNT and CDR2 YYREEE (reference sequence). The V and J ends lost 5 bases and 8 bases, in that order; junction bases with no gene match: 3. This CDR3 is built from 13 residues. CDR3 in DNA: TGTGCCAGCAGACTAGCGGGAGTGGATGAGCAGTTCTTC. This codes for CASRLAGVDEQFF.

This clone was seen a single time. The V and J genes are TRBV18 and TRBJ2-7, with TRBD1 matching 12 bases. The CDR3 is made up of 15 amino acids. Germline loops: CDR1 KGHSH, CDR2 LQKENI. The V gene end was trimmed by 4 bases and the J gene end by 3 bases; junction bases not matched to a gene: 4. In DNA form, the CDR3 reads TGTGCCAGCTCACGAGGGACAGGGGGCAACTACGAGCAGTACTTC. Encoded protein: CASSRGTGGNYEQYF.

V usage is TRBV5-4 and J usage is TRBJ1-2; 7 positions match TRBD1. CDR3 size: 14 residues. Germline V gene sequence: CDR1 SGHNT, CDR2 YYREEE (reference sequence). V lost 4 bases to trimming and J lost 4 bases; unmatched junction nucleotides: 7. As DNA, the CDR3 is TGTGCCAGCAGCCAGGGACAGACCTCCTATGGCTACACCTTC. Amino acids: CASSQGQTSYGYTF.

V gene TRBV6-5 combines with J gene TRBJ2-7; 10 bases agree with TRBD2. The CDR3 is made up of 15 amino acids. The germline V gene encodes CDR1 MNHEY and CDR2 SVGAGI. With 2 bases clipped from V and 4 bases from J, the junction kept 5 bases outside the gene matches. CDR3 sequence reads: CASSYPSGSSYEQYF. CDR3 nucleotides: TGTGCCAGCAGTTACCCTAGCGGGAGTTCGTACGAGCAGTACTTC.

This clone was seen only once. The chain recombines TRBV18 with TRBJ1-4, with D unclear. This CDR3 contains 14 residues. In germline, CDR1 is KGHSH, CDR2 LQKENI. Deletions cut 1 base from V and 7 bases from J, with 10 bases between. The CDR3 sequence is CASSPLRDGEKLFF. The CDR3, as DNA: TGTGCCAGCTCACCACTTAGGGATGGTGAAAAACTGTTTTTT.

This clone has more than one count but fewer than ten. The rearrangement links TRBV30 to TRBJ1-3; D not certain. CDR1 GTSNPN and CDR2 SVGIG come from the germline V gene (reference sequence). Deletions cut 0 bases from V and 7 bases from J, with 10 bases between. The CDR3 runs 13 residues. The CDR3 DNA reads as TGTGCCTGGAGTGTACGGCGGGTGAACACCATATATTTT. Translated, it gives CAWSVRRVNTIYF.

This chain's CDR3 is CASGRTGLTGNTIYF. Written as DNA, the CDR3 is TGCGCCAGCGGCAGGACAGGACTCACTGGAAACACCATATATTTT. The chain links TRBV10-2 to TRBJ1-3, with 7 bases lining up with TRBD1. The CDR3 covers 15 residues. Trimming removed 8 bases from V and 2 bases from J; junction bases left unmatched: 9. CDR1 and CDR2 from the germline V gene are WSHSY and SAAADI.

The chain links TRBV28 to TRBJ2-5; 14 bases map to TRBD2. The CDR3 runs to 15 residues. V dropped 6 bases and J dropped 3; count of bases not matched to a gene: 3. Germline V gene sequence: CDR1 MDHEN, CDR2 SYDVKM. CDR3 amino acids: CASRLGLAGEETQYF. CDR3 sequence (DNA): TGTGCCAGCAGACTGGGACTAGCGGGAGAAGAGACCCAGTACTTC.

The chain combines TRBV7-9 with TRBJ2-1; no definite D call. Germline V gives CDR1 SEHNR, CDR2 FQNEAQ (reference sequence). The V end was cut by 1 base, the J end by 6 bases, with 4 bases between. The CDR3 is made up of 12 amino acids. The CDR3 region is CASSLGSNEQFF. In DNA, the CDR3 is TGTGCCAGCAGCTTAGGGTCCAATGAGCAGTTCTTC.

This clone was counted a few times. This rearrangement joins TRBV5-4 to TRBJ2-7, with TRBD2 matching 15 bases. V trimming: 4 bases; J trimming: 4 bases; junction bases outside the gene matches: 6. Germline CDR1 and CDR2: SGHNT and YYREEE (reference sequence). The CDR3 has 16 amino acids. CDR3 coding DNA: TGTGCCAGCAGCCCGGGACTAGCGGGAGGACATTACGAGCAGTACTTC. As protein: CASSPGLAGGHYEQYF. Filled out from reference TRBV5-4 and TRBJ2-7, the complete variable domain reads ETGVTQSPTHLIKTRGQQVTLRCSSQSGHNTVSWYQQALGQGPQFIFQYYREEENGRGNFPPRFSGLQFPNYSSELNVNALELDDSALYLCASSPGLAGGHYEQYFGPGTRLTVT.

This clone was counted a few times. The chain joins TRBV30 to TRBJ1-1; 11 nucleotides line up with TRBD1. Unmatched junction bases numbered 10, after V lost 1 base and J lost 9 bases. CDR1 is GTSNPN and CDR2 is SVGIG in the germline V gene (reference sequence). The CDR3 contains 15 residues. The CDR3 sequence is CAWSDRTGGPAKAFF. CDR3 nucleotide sequence: TGTGCCTGGAGTGACCGGACAGGGGGCCCCGCAAAAGCTTTCTTT.

This clone was observed a handful of times. The rearrangement joins TRBV30 to TRBJ1-5, with TRBD1 matching 9 bases. Germline CDR1 GTSNPN, CDR2 SVGIG (reference sequence). This CDR3 has 13 residues. J gave up 6 bases and V 2 bases, and 2 bases lay outside the gene matches. Here the CDR3 reads CAWSTGGIQPQHF. The CDR3 nucleotides read TGTGCCTGGAGTACAGGGGGCATTCAGCCCCAGCATTTT.

The chain is built from TRBV7-9 and TRBJ2-3, with D perhaps matching TRBD1 or TRBD2 (5 bases each). Germline assignment: CDR1 SEHNR and CDR2 FQNEAQ (reference sequence). The V and J ends lost 11 bases and 1 base respectively, with 13 bases between them. This CDR3 contains 13 residues. DNA of the CDR3: TGTGCCGGGACGCGACGGGGCACAGATACGCAGTATTTT. Its translation: CAGTRRGTDTQYF.

By frequency in the sample, this clone is large (0.1 to 1%). The V call is TRBV29-1, the J call TRBJ1-1; the D gene is possibly TRBD1 (6 bases). Deletions cut 6 bases from V and 0 bases from J, with 11 bases between. Germline CDR1 is SQVTM and CDR2 is ANQGSEA. This CDR3 has 13 amino acids. CDR3 protein: CSVTGRVNTEAFF. DNA for the CDR3: TGCAGCGTGACAGGTCGGGTGAACACTGAAGCTTTCTTT.

The chain joins TRBV5-1 to TRBJ2-7; 11 bases align to TRBD1. The germline gives CDR1 SGHRS, CDR2 YFSETQ. V lost 4 bases and J lost 3; bases outside the gene matches: 3. The CDR3 totals 14 residues. CDR3 coding DNA: TGCGCCAGCAGCCCGGGGACAGGGGGCTACGAGCAGTACTTC. It codes for CASSPGTGGYEQYF.

This clone has only a few counts. The chain joins TRBV5-1 to TRBJ2-7, with 11 nucleotides matching TRBD1. V gave up 4 bases and J gave up 3 bases; unmatched junction bases: 6. This CDR3 has 15 residues. Germline V gene lookup returns CDR1 SGHRS and CDR2 YFSETQ. The CDR3 region has the DNA TGCGCCAGCAGCGGCCGGGACAGGGGGGACTACGAGCAGTACTTC. This gives the protein CASSGRDRGDYEQYF.

The CDR3 DNA sequence: TGTGCCAGCAGCGTAGGAGTAGGGACAGGGATAGAGGAGCAGTTCTTC. Protein: CASSVGVGTGIEEQFF. The chain links TRBV9 to TRBJ2-1; 9 nucleotides line up with TRBD1. CDR1 and CDR2 from the germline V gene are SGDLS and YYNGEE. The CDR3 consists of 16 residues. Trimming took 0 bases from V and 10 from J; bases not matched to a gene: 11.

The genes are TRBV18 and TRBJ1-2; D might be TRBD1 (6 bases). V was trimmed by 10 bases and J by 2 bases, leaving 23 bases between them. Germline V CDR1 and CDR2: KGHSH, LQKENI. This CDR3 has 16 amino acids. The CDR3 DNA is TGTGCCACCTTCGCCCTTGGGGACATCTTAAACTATGGCTACACCTTC. It yields the protein CATFALGDILNYGYTF.

The chain combines TRBV5-4 with TRBJ2-1, with D unresolved. Trimming left V 3 bases short and J 5 bases short, with 9 bases between. The CDR3 extends over 13 amino acids. Germline V lookup: CDR1 SGHNT, CDR2 YYREEE (reference sequence). CDR3 amino acids: CASSSPGHNEQFF. The CDR3 DNA reads as TGTGCCAGCAGCTCACCGGGCCACAATGAGCAGTTCTTC.

The chain recombines TRBV9 with TRBJ2-5; D ambiguous. V was pared by 4 bases and J by 2 bases, with 3 bases between. The V gene's germline CDR1 is SGDLS and CDR2 YYNGEE. This CDR3 spans 11 amino acids. DNA of the CDR3: TGTGCCAGCAGCCGGCAAGAGACCCAGTACTTC. This sequence encodes CASSRQETQYF.